One and the same sample provided the 19 T cell receptor beta chains below, sequenced in a study of shared clonotypes between healthy human individuals. The naive CD8 subset, CD45RO-negative cells positively selected for CCR7, excluded terminally differentiated effector memory CD45RA+ cells. TCRdb's copy holds only in-frame clones and misses some; the assay was immunoSEQ multiplex PCR. The sample lists around 2,000,000 clones; approximately 94% were seen once. The source material was naive CD8+ T cells sorted from blood. The receptors were gathered from a man aged 18 to 30 in good health.

This clone occurred a few times. This chain connects TRBV7-9 to TRBJ1-1, with TRBD1 identical over 10 bases. Looked up from germline, CDR1 is SEHNR and CDR2 is FQNEAQ (reference sequence). CDR3 length equals 18 residues. Trimming removed 4 bases from V and 7 bases from J; junction bases left unmatched: 18. The CDR3 region is CASSSPYPADRGGVEAFF. The CDR3 nucleotides are TGTGCCAGCAGCTCCCCCTACCCCGCGGACAGGGGGGGGGTTGAAGCTTTCTTT.

The chain joins TRBV7-2 to TRBJ2-1; D ambiguous. Trimming took 8 bases from V and 6 from J, leaving 11 bases between them. Germline values: CDR1 SGHTA, CDR2 FQGNSA. The CDR3 extends over 12 amino acids. This CDR3 reads CASSDLGNEQFF. The DNA for the CDR3 is TGTGCCAGCTCCGATTTGGGCAATGAGCAGTTCTTC.

Comment on this clone: The germline gene is not matched at one end of the junction; a read error may be the cause. This chain joins TRBV7-7 and TRBJ2-5; possibly TRBD1 for D (5 bases). Germline CDR1 is SSHAT and CDR2 is FNYEAQ (reference sequence). The CDR3 has 14 residues. The CDR3 spells CASSLDTNQETQYF. CDR3 nucleotide sequence: TGTGCTAGCAGCCTGGACACAAACCAGGAGACCCAGTACTTC.

The CDR3 DNA is TGTGCCAGCAACCCCGGGGGGGAGAACACTGAAGCTTTCTTT. Encoded protein: CASNPGGENTEAFF. This chain uses TRBV28 with TRBJ1-1, with a possible D match to TRBD1 (5 bases). Trimming cost V 7 bases and J 1 base, with 13 bases left between them. Germline CDR1 is MDHEN and CDR2 is SYDVKM. The CDR3 length is 14 residues.

The chain has TRBV6-1 and TRBJ2-7; perhaps TRBD1 as D (5 bases). V gave up 3 bases and J gave up 2 bases, with 8 bases separating them. Germline V gene lookup returns CDR1 MNHNS and CDR2 SASEGT. The CDR3 extends over 13 amino acids. The CDR3 loop is CASSEDITYEQYF. CDR3 DNA: TGTGCCAGCAGTGAGGACATCACCTACGAGCAGTACTTC.

Remarks on this clone: Other DNA sequences within the sample encode an identical CDR3. J is TRBJ2-1 and V is TRBV27; 11 bases are a match to TRBD1. The germline V gene encodes CDR1 MNHEY and CDR2 SMNVEV (reference sequence). V gave up 5 bases and J gave up 2 bases; unmatched junction bases: 5. CDR3 length: 16 amino acids. DNA of the CDR3: TGTGCCAGCAGTCTCGCGGGACAGGGGGCCTACAATGAGCAGTTCTTC. Protein sequence: CASSLAGQGAYNEQFF.

The chain carries TRBV6-6 and TRBJ1-6; D call uncertain. CDR3 size: 15 residues. V was trimmed by 6 bases and J by 8 bases, leaving 17 bases between them. The germline V gene has CDR1 MNHNY and CDR2 SVGAGI (reference sequence). The CDR3 here is CASSTPGPGDSPLHF. CDR3 DNA: TGTGCCAGCAGCACGCCCGGACCTGGGGATTCACCCCTCCACTTT.

This chain uses TRBV19 with TRBJ2-7, with D perhaps TRBD1 (5 bases). The V gene lost 3 bases and the J gene lost 1 base, with 10 bases spanning the gap. Per the germline V gene, CDR1 is LNHDA and CDR2 is SQIVND (reference sequence). CDR3 size: 14 residues. In DNA form, the CDR3 reads TGTGCCAGTAGTATGAGCAGGGAATCCTACGAGCAGTACTTC. It codes for CASSMSRESYEQYF.

The chain employs TRBV30 and TRBJ2-7; 7 bases align to TRBD1. The CDR3 spans 13 residues. Germline lookup yields CDR1 GTSNPN and CDR2 SVGIG (reference sequence). Losses at the gene ends were 4 bases for V and 0 bases for J; bases not matched to a gene: 3. CDR3 residues: CAWTGTVSYEQYF. The CDR3 nucleotides are TGTGCCTGGACGGGGACAGTCTCCTACGAGCAGTACTTC.

About this clone itself: Other DNA sequences from this sample encode an identical CDR3 as well. The genes are TRBV12-5 and TRBJ1-5; D gene uncertain. V was shortened by 1 base and J by 5 bases, with 0 bases between the two germline ends. CDR1 is LGHNT and CDR2 is FRNRAP in the germline V gene. The CDR3 has 11 residues. The CDR3 region is CASGLDQPQHF. The CDR3 DNA sequence: TGTGCTAGTGGTTTGGATCAGCCCCAGCATTTT.

The CDR3 is CASSTGGPVKTQYF. The CDR3 DNA sequence: TGTGCCAGCAGCACGGGGGGGCCGGTAAAGACCCAGTACTTC. The chain links TRBV13 to TRBJ2-5; 8 bases fit TRBD2. CDR3 size: 14 residues. The V gene end was trimmed by 5 bases and the J gene end by 6 bases; junction bases not matched to a gene: 8. Germline V gene lookup returns CDR1 PRHDT and CDR2 FYEKMQ (reference sequence).

The rearrangement uses TRBV11-2 and TRBJ1-4; D is undetermined. The CDR3 runs 16 residues. CDR1 is SGHAT and CDR2 is FQNNGV in the germline V gene. V was clipped by 0 bases and J by 5 bases, with 13 bases between them. For the CDR3, the DNA is TGTGCCAGCAGCTTAGATACGCAGGCCCACAATGAAAAACTGTTTTTT. It is translated as CASSLDTQAHNEKLFF.

The chain is built from TRBV7-6 and TRBJ2-3, with D uncertain. The CDR3 loop spans 13 amino acids. Germline loops: CDR1 SGHVS, CDR2 FNYEAQ. The V and J ends lost 4 bases and 2 bases respectively, with 7 bases between them. CDR3 sequence: CASSSDPTDTQYF. The CDR3 coding sequence is TGTGCCAGCAGCTCCGACCCCACAGATACGCAGTATTTT. Looking up the rest from reference TRBV7-6 and TRBJ2-3 gives the full variable domain: GAGVSQSPRYKVTKRGQDVALRCDPISGHVSLYWYRQALGQGPEFLTYFNYEAQQDKSGLPNDRFSAERPEGSISTLTIQRTEQRDSAMYRCASSSDPTDTQYFGPGTRLTVL.

V and J are TRBV2 and TRBJ2-7; D unclear. The germline V and J ends were trimmed by 11 bases and 3 bases, with 14 bases remaining between them. CDR3 length: 12 residues. Germline loops: CDR1 SNHLY, CDR2 FYNNEI. The CDR3 sequence: CASASSHYEQYF. The CDR3 DNA follows: TGTGCCTCTGCCAGTTCTCACTACGAGCAGTACTTC.

The CDR3 spells CASSGQDSRWANVLTF. The CDR3, as DNA: TGTGCCAGCAGCGGCCAGGACAGCCGCTGGGCCAACGTCCTGACTTTC. The chain has TRBV5-6 and TRBJ2-6, with a tentative D call TRBD1 (6 bases). Germline V gene lookup returns CDR1 SGHDT and CDR2 YYEEEE. This CDR3 contains 16 residues. V dropped 4 bases and J dropped 5 bases, with 16 bases sitting between them. Using reference TRBV5-6 and TRBJ2-6 for the parts outside the CDR3, the full variable domain is DAGVTQSPTHLIKTRGQQVTLRCSPKSGHDTVSWYQQALGQGPQFIFQYYEEEERQRGNFPDRFSGHQFPNYSSELNVNALLLGDSALYLCASSGQDSRWANVLTFGAGSRLTVL.

This rearrangement joins TRBV7-2 to TRBJ1-6; a weak D match, TRBD1 (5 bases). V was trimmed by 3 bases and J by 7 bases, leaving 10 bases between them. This CDR3 spans 14 amino acids. The germline gives CDR1 SGHTA, CDR2 FQGNSA. The CDR3 sequence: CASSLGGPNSPLHF. CDR3 bases: TGTGCCAGCAGCTTGGGGGGACCCAATTCACCCCTCCACTTT. Supplemented by reference TRBV7-2 and TRBJ1-6, the full variable domain reads GAGVSQSPSNKVTEKGKDVELRCDPISGHTALYWYRQSLGQGLEFLIYFQGNSAPDKSGLPSDRFSAERTGGSVSTLTIQRTQQEDSAVYLCASSLGGPNSPLHFGNGTRLTVT.

Points on this clone: A read error may account for a junction end that differs from germline. V and J are TRBV6-1 and TRBJ2-5; no definite D call. Germline-derived CDR1 and CDR2 are MNHNS and SASEGT. CDR3 length equals 12 residues. CDR3 coding DNA: TGTGCCAGCAGAAGCTTGAAAGAGATCCAGTACTTC. Its protein is CASRSLKEIQYF.

This clone has just one count. This sequence joins TRBV28 and TRBJ1-2; D uncertain. Germline CDR1 reads MDHEN; CDR2 reads SYDVKM. There are 15 residues in the CDR3. Between the trimmed V and J ends, which lost 6 bases and 0 bases, there was a span of 14 bases. In DNA form, the CDR3 reads TGTGCCAGCAGCACGACCCCGGTAGCTAACTATGGCTACACCTTC. It translates to CASSTTPVANYGYTF.

This chain uses TRBV11-2 with TRBJ1-1, with D unresolved. The CDR3 has 14 residues. V was pared by 1 base and J by 0 bases, with 6 bases between. Germline V gives CDR1 SGHAT, CDR2 FQNNGV. This CDR3 is CASSLGVMNTEAFF. The DNA for the CDR3 is TGTGCCAGCAGCTTAGGCGTTATGAACACTGAAGCTTTCTTT.